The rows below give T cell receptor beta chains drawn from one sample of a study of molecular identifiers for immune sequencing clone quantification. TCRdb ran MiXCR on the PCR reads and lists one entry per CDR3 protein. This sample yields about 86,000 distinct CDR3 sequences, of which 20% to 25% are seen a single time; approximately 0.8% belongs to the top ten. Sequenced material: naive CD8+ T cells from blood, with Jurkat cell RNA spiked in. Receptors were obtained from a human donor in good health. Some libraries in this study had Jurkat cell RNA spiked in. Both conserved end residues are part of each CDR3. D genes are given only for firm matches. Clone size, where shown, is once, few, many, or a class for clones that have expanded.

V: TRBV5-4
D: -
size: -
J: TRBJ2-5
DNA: TGTGCCAGCAGCTTGGCCGGCAGCGGAGGGCTTTTGGAGACCCAGTACTTC
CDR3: CASSLAGSGGLLETQYF

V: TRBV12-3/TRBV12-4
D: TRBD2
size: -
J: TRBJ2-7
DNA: TGTGCCAGCGGGTCTGGGGGGGAGAACACCTACGAGCAGTACTTC
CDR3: CASGSGGENTYEQYF

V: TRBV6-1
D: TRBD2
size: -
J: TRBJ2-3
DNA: TGTGCCGGCAGTGTCACTAGCGGGGGGGCTTTGGGTACGCAGTATTTT
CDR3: CAGSVTSGGALGTQYF

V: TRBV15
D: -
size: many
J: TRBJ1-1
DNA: TGTGCCACCAGCACAGATCGGGTCGGCACTGAAGCTTTCTTT
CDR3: CATSTDRVGTEAFF

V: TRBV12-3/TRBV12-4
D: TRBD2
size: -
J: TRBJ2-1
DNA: TGTGCCAGCAGAGGACTAGCCCAGAGCTCCTACAATGAGCAGTTCTTC
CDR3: CASRGLAQSSYNEQFF

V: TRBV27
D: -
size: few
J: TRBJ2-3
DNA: TGTGCCAGCAGTTTCATAGGGGCAGATACGCAGTATTTT
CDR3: CASSFIGADTQYF

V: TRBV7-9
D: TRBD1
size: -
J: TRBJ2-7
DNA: TGTGCCAGCAGAGCACCGGAACAGGGGGCGTCCGAGCAGTACTTC
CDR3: CASRAPEQGASEQYF

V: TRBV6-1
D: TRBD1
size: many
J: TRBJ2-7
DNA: TGTGCCAGCAGAGAAACAGGGGGCGCTTTACACGAGCAGTACTTC
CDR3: CASRETGGALHEQYF

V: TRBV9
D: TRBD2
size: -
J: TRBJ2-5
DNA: TGTGCCAGCAGCGGTAGCGGGAGGTACCAAGAGACCCAGTACTTC
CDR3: CASSGSGRYQETQYF

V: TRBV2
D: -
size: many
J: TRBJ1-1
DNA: TGTGCCAGCAGTGTTCCGAGGGTCACTGAAGCTTTCTTT
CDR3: CASSVPRVTEAFF

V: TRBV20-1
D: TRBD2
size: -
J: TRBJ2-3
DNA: TGCAGTGCTACCGCTCGGGGGGATAGCGGGGGGACAGATACGCAGTATTTT
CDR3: CSATARGDSGGTDTQYF

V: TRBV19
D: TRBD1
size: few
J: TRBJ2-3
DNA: TGTGCCAGTAGCCCACTGGGACAGGGGTTTCAGGATACGCAGTATTTT
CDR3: CASSPLGQGFQDTQYF

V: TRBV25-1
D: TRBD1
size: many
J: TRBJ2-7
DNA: TGTGCCAGCAGTGAATATGGGGGGACAGGGGCCTACGAGCAGTACTTC
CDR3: CASSEYGGTGAYEQYF

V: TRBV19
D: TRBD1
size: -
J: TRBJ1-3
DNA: TGTGCCAGCGAACCGGGACAGATGATCTCTGGAAACACCATATATTTT
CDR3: CASEPGQMISGNTIYF

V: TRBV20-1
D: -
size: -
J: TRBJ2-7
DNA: TGCAGTGCTACTCCGGGACGTCGCTCCTACGAGCAGTACTTC
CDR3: CSATPGRRSYEQYF

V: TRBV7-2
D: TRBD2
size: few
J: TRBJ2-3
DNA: TGTGCCAGCAGCTCGAAGACTAGCGGGGGTTTTACAGATACGCAGTATTTT
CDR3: CASSSKTSGGFTDTQYF

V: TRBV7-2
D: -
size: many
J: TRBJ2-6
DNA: TGTGCCAGCAGCTTATATAACAGACCCTCTGGGGCCAACGTCCTGACTTTC
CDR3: CASSLYNRPSGANVLTF

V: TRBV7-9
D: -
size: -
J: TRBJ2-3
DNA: TGTGCCAGCCGAAAGGGGGAATTAATAGCAGATACGCAGTATTTT
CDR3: CASRKGELIADTQYF

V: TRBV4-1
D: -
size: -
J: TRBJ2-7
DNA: TGCGCCAGCAGCGAGATACTAGCTCTCTCCGGCAATGAGCAGTACTTC
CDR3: CASSEILALSGNEQYF

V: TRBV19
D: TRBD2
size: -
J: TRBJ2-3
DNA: TGTGCCACTCAGACTAGCGGGAGTACAGATACGCAGTATTTT
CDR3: CATQTSGSTDTQYF

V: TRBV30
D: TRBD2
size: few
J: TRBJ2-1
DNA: TGTGCCTGGGAAGGACTAGCGGGGGATGAGCAGTTCTTC
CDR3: CAWEGLAGDEQFF

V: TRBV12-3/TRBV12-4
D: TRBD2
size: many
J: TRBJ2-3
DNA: TGTGCCAGCAGTACAATACGGGAGGGCCGCGATACGCAGTATTTT
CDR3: CASSTIREGRDTQYF

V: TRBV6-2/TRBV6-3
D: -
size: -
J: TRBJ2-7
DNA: TGTGCCAGCAGTTACACCGGCTACTACGAGCAGTACTTC
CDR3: CASSYTGYYEQYF

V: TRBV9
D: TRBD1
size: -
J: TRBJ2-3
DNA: TGTGCCAGCAGCCCGACGGGACAGAGCACAGATACGCAGTATTTT
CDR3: CASSPTGQSTDTQYF

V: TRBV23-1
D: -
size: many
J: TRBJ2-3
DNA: TGCGCCAGCAGTCAATGTCGTGGCAGGGTCACAGATACGCAGTATTTT
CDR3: CASSQCRGRVTDTQYF

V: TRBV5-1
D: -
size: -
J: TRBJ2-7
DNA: TGCGCCAGCAGAGCGGAGGATGTTTTCGGCTACGAGCAGTACTTC
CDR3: CASRAEDVFGYEQYF